This TCR beta chain was captured in a study of blood T cell repertoires in COVID-19. Study-wide context: Samples of COVID-19 (acute and convalescent) were obtained from the United States, Italy and Spain.

The CDR3 runs to 19 residues. Per germline, CDR1 MNHEY and CDR2 SMNVEV (reference sequence). Trimming pared 1 base from V and 0 bases from J, leaving 16 bases between. The data were produced by immunoSEQ multiplex PCR, yet TCRdb's version contains in-frame clones alone and is incomplete. The sample lists 90,000 or so clones; more than 75% were seen once. Sequences were obtained from peripheral blood. The rearrangement joins TRBV27 to TRBJ2-6, with a possible D match to TRBD1 (5 bases). The origin of this receptor is a human donor in a cohort sampled during active COVID-19. The CDR3 sequence: CASSLWQGLDFSGANVLTF. The CDR3 DNA reads TGTGCCAGCAGTTTATGGCAGGGTCTAGACTTCTCTGGGGCCAACGTCCTGACTTTC.